This passage covers 9 T cell receptor beta chains from one sample sequenced in a study of T cells after posttransplantation cyclophosphamide (dated by TCRdb to 2016 to 2018). The library was generated by the immunoSEQ multiplex PCR assay. In TCRdb, the immuneACCESS table is reduced to in-frame sequences with V and J assigned. These tables do not hold every clone; where another copy was compared, an unresolved V gene accounts for under half, and the others remain unexplained. Present in this sample are tens of thousands of clones, approximately 90% of which were seen just once. The top ten hold under 2% of the sample. A control cohort of approximately 10 patients who had been given myeloablative marrow transplants with methotrexate plus a calcineurin inhibitor was sampled 1 year after transplant. The sample in question was PBMCs, obtained roughly 49 weeks after allogeneic stem cell transplant with calcineurin inhibitor and methotrexate. Source of these receptors: a female patient in her thirties or forties who received an allogeneic stem cell transplant from an unrelated donor, was CMV-positive, and had acute and chronic GVHD. Following a transplant, some T cells may be graft donor cells, not patient cells.

V gene TRBV5-8 combines with J gene TRBJ2-3; 12 bases are a match to TRBD1. Germline V gene data show CDR1 as SGHTS and CDR2 as YDEGEE. This CDR3 has 16 amino acids. V dropped 2 bases and J dropped 5; count of bases not matched to a gene: 6. CDR3 sequence: CASSLAGTGGGDTQYF. The CDR3 nucleotides read TGTGCCAGCAGCTTAGCCGGGACAGGGGGCGGAGATACGCAGTATTTT.

The rearrangement joins TRBV6-1 to TRBJ1-1; D may be TRBD1 (5 bases). The CDR3 totals 15 residues. Germline V CDR1 and CDR2: MNHNS, SASEGT. Trimming removed 3 bases from V and 10 bases from J, with 21 bases in between. As DNA, the CDR3 is TGTGCCAGCAGTGACTTGTATCTGACGGAACAGGTAGCTTTCTTT. It specifies CASSDLYLTEQVAFF.

V usage is TRBV9 and J usage is TRBJ2-7; maybe TRBD2 (6 bases). Between the trimmed V and J ends, which lost 4 bases and 7 bases, there was a span of 24 bases. This CDR3 spans 16 amino acids. Germline values: CDR1 SGDLS, CDR2 YYNGEE. The DNA of the CDR3 is TGTGCCAGCAGCCCTGCGTCGGGGACTGACTTGTGGGAGCAGTACTTC. It specifies CASSPASGTDLWEQYF.

The chain joins TRBV18 to TRBJ2-1; the match to TRBD2 covers 16 bases. The CDR3 has 17 amino acids. J lost 9 bases, V lost 4 bases, and 9 bases had no gene match. Per the germline V gene, CDR1 is KGHSH and CDR2 is LQKENI. CDR3 in DNA: TGTGCCAGCTCACTCCCGGGGACTAGCGGGAGGGCAAGTGAGCAGTTCTTC. This translates into CASSLPGTSGRASEQFF. The complete variable domain, with remaining parts taken from reference TRBV18 and TRBJ2-1, reads NAGVMQNPRHLVRRRGQEARLRCSPMKGHSHVYWYRQLPEEGLKFMVYLQKENIIDESGMPKERFSAEFPKEGPSILRIQQVVRGDSAAYFCASSLPGTSGRASEQFFGPGTRLTVL.

In DNA form, the CDR3 reads TGCGCCAGCAGCCAAGTCGGAGGGTCGGGTCCCGGCTACACCTTC. Translation: CASSQVGGSGPGYTF. J is TRBJ1-2 and V is TRBV4-1; no reliable D call. The CDR3 has 15 amino acids. Per germline, CDR1 MGHRA and CDR2 YSYEKL. The V end was cut by 1 base, the J end by 8 bases, with 17 bases between.

The genes are TRBV18 and TRBJ2-6, with a weak D call TRBD1 (6 bases). Between the trimmed V and J ends, which lost 4 bases and 2 bases, there was a span of 18 bases. In germline, CDR1 is KGHSH, CDR2 LQKENI. CDR3 size: 18 residues. The CDR3 DNA reads TGTGCCAGCTCACGCGGTTTGGGGGCGACTACTGGGGCCAACGTCCTGACTTTC. Translating it yields CASSRGLGATTGANVLTF.

This chain joins TRBV5-5 and TRBJ2-5; 9 bases match TRBD1. Per germline, CDR1 SGHKS and CDR2 YYEKEE (reference sequence). This CDR3 is 14 amino acids long. J lost 5 bases, V lost 1 base, and 3 bases had no gene match. The CDR3 loop is CASSLTGGRETQYF. DNA for the CDR3: TGTGCCAGCAGCTTGACAGGGGGCCGGGAGACCCAGTACTTC.

The rearrangement uses TRBV11-2 and TRBJ1-2; D perhaps matches TRBD1 (6 bases). Germline lookup yields CDR1 SGHAT and CDR2 FQNNGV. This CDR3 has 17 amino acids. The V end was cut by 5 bases, the J end by 1 base, with 20 bases between. The CDR3 protein is CASSATRGGGNNYGYTF. The CDR3 DNA follows: TGTGCCAGCAGCGCGACGAGAGGGGGGGGAAATAACTATGGCTACACCTTC.

This clone has a handful of counts. V and J are TRBV6-1 and TRBJ1-3; perhaps TRBD1 as D (6 bases). Germline CDR1 is MNHNS and CDR2 is SASEGT. Trimming removed 1 base from V and 1 base from J, with 8 bases in between. The CDR3 totals 15 residues. The CDR3 loop is CASSEVGTSGNTIYF. CDR3 sequence (DNA): TGTGCCAGCAGTGAAGTTGGGACATCTGGAAACACCATATATTTT.